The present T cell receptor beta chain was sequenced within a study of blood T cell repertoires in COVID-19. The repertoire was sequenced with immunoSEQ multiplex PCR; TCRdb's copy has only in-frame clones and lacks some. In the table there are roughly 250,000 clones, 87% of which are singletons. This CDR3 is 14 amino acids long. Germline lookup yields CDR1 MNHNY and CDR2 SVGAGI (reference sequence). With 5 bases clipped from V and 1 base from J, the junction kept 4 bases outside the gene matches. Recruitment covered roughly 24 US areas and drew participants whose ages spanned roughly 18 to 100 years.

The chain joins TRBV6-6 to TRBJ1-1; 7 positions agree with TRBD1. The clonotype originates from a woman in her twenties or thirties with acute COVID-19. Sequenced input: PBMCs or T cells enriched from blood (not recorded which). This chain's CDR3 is CASSRQGKNTEAFF. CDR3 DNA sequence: TGTGCCAGCAGTCGACAGGGTAAGAACACTGAAGCTTTCTTT.